This entry features one T cell receptor (beta chain) sequence. Antigen unknown. The data were produced by immunoSEQ multiplex PCR, yet TCRdb's version contains in-frame clones alone and is incomplete. Counted here are 50,000 or so clones, 85% to 90% occurring once; the ten biggest clones make up roughly 31%. Germline CDR1 MNHEY, CDR2 SMNVEV (reference sequence). The V end was cut by 1 base, the J end by 8 bases, with 9 bases between. The length of the CDR3 is 13 residues. This sample was taken from a study of OX40 agonist ivuxolimab in advanced cancers. The overall study: Six ivuxolimab dose levels, 0.01 to 10 mg/kg, were given intravenously every 2 weeks. Prior anti-PD-1, anti-PD-L1 or anti-CTLA-4 therapy did not bar entry, and 30% to 40% had some. Study-wide results and limits: Expanded clones were, on average, more numerous in CD8+ T cells than in CD4+.

This receptor was identified in an adult with an advanced solid tumor such as melanoma, head and neck, liver or kidney cancer. The source was CD4+ or CD8+ T cells sorted from blood, collected in a trial of the OX40 agonist ivuxolimab. V and J are TRBV27 and TRBJ1-3; D remains unclear. The CDR3 DNA reads TGTGCCAGCAGTTTATTGGGTGGGGACACCATATATTTT. Its protein is CASSLLGGDTIYF.